This TCR beta chain originates from a study of T cells after yellow fever vaccination. Notes on the study in general: Only a minor proportion of clonotypes was detected across both CD4 and CD8 compartments.

This clonotype was observed at least ten times. Its antigen is not identified. A single record per CDR3 protein comes from TCRdb applying MiXCR to the 5' RACE reads. Among about 120,000 distinct CDR3 sequences listed, 7.2% were seen once. Germline trimming cut 0 bases from V and 2 bases from J; bases unmatched to any gene: 7. Germline CDR1 is LGHNA and CDR2 is YNFKEQ. The CDR3 contains 17 residues. This chain links TRBV4-2 with TRBJ2-1; 7 bases line up with TRBD2. This specimen was CD4+ T cells sorted from PBMCs, taken about 49 days after the first yellow fever vaccination. The TCR comes from a man aged 18 to 30 who received the YFV17D yellow fever vaccine. The CDR3 spells CASSQELAGVTYNEQFF. As DNA, the CDR3 is TGTGCCAGCAGCCAAGAGCTGGCGGGGGTTACCTACAATGAGCAGTTCTTC.